The 25 T cell receptor beta chains reported below all come from one sample, sequenced in a study of response to subunit inactivated influenza vaccine. TCRdb fed the RT-PCR reads into MiXCR, producing one record per CDR3 protein. The data contain about 700,000 distinct CDR3 sequences, less than 15% of them singletons. The sequences come from PBMCs from blood, collected less than 15 days before vaccination. Every receptor here comes from a man aged 45-65 years who received an inactivated influenza vaccine.

This clonotype has ten or more counts. The V call is TRBV7-9, the J call TRBJ2-5; unclear D gene. Germline lookup yields CDR1 SEHNR and CDR2 FQNEAQ (reference sequence). The ends were cut back, 7 bases at V and 1 base at J, with 7 bases in the middle. This CDR3 comprises 12 residues. CDR3 residues: CASTWGQETQYF. CDR3 DNA sequence: TGTGCCAGCACCTGGGGCCAAGAGACCCAGTACTTC.

This clonotype occurred many times. The chain carries TRBV10-3 and TRBJ2-7; D is perhaps TRBD1 (5 bases). The CDR3 is 16 residues long. V lost 4 bases, J lost 0 bases, and 16 bases lay in between. Germline V lookup: CDR1 ENHRY, CDR2 SYGVKD. Here the CDR3 DNA reads TGTGCCATCAGTGGACAGACCCCTAGGAGCTCCTACGAGCAGTACTTC. Amino acid sequence: CAISGQTPRSSYEQYF.

The J gene is TRBJ2-7, the V gene TRBV4-3, with D possibly being TRBD2 (5 bases). V was shortened by 4 bases and J by 2 bases, with 12 bases between the two germline ends. The CDR3 loop spans 14 amino acids. The V gene's germline CDR1 is LGHNA and CDR2 YSLEER. The DNA of the CDR3 is TGCGCCAGCAGCCCCCAGCGGAACCCCTACGAGCAGTACTTC. Translation gives CASSPQRNPYEQYF.

There are a few counts of this clonotype. This rearrangement joins TRBV15 to TRBJ2-1, with TRBD1 identical over 7 bases. The CDR3 is made up of 14 amino acids. Losses at the gene ends were 3 bases for V and 7 bases for J; bases not matched to a gene: 6. CDR1 is LNHNV and CDR2 is YYDKDF in the germline V gene (reference sequence). The DNA of the CDR3 is TGTGCCACCAGCAGGGAACAGGGGCGTAATGAGCAGTTCTTC. It codes for CATSREQGRNEQFF.

The CDR3, as DNA: TGTGCCAGCAGCTTAGATAGGGTGCCTGGCTACACCTTC. The encoded protein is CASSLDRVPGYTF. The chain employs TRBV7-2 and TRBJ1-2, with D uncertain. CDR1 and CDR2 (germline): SGHTA, FQGNSA. The CDR3 has 13 residues. V lost 1 base to trimming and J lost 7 bases, with 10 bases between them.

A few counts support this clonotype. The J gene is TRBJ2-1, the V gene TRBV18, with 15 bases fitting TRBD2. Germline V gene sequence: CDR1 KGHSH, CDR2 LQKENI. V dropped 1 base and J dropped 6; count of bases not matched to a gene: 13. The CDR3 totals 20 residues. The CDR3 region has the DNA TGTGCCAGCTCACCACGTAGGTCCCGGACTAGCGGGAGGGTCCTCAATGAGCAGTTCTTC. Encoded protein: CASSPRRSRTSGRVLNEQFF.

The gene calls are TRBV6-1 and TRBJ2-7; 11 bases are a match to TRBD2. Unmatched junction bases numbered 6, after V lost 5 bases and J lost 3 bases. Per germline, CDR1 MNHNS and CDR2 SASEGT. This CDR3 has 15 amino acids. CDR3 amino acids: CASSPLAGGHYEQYF. The CDR3 nucleotides read TGTGCCAGCAGTCCGCTAGCGGGAGGTCACTACGAGCAGTACTTC.

The rearrangement joins TRBV6-2 or TRBV6-3 to TRBJ2-7; D remains ambiguous. Germline-derived CDR1 and CDR2 are MNHEY and SVGEGT. Between the trimmed V and J ends, which lost 7 bases and 4 bases, there was a span of 11 bases. The CDR3 consists of 12 residues. CDR3 residues: CASNSVAYEQYF. For the CDR3, the DNA is TGTGCCAGCAACAGCGTCGCTTACGAGCAGTACTTC.

This clonotype has a handful of counts. The chain couples TRBV5-1 to TRBJ2-3; D is possibly TRBD1 (5 bases). CDR3 length equals 13 residues. The germline V gene has CDR1 SGHRS and CDR2 YFSETQ. Deletions cut 4 bases from V and 11 bases from J, with 17 bases between. The CDR3 DNA follows: TGCGCCAGCAGCCGGGCGACAGATTACCGGCAGTATTTT. Residues: CASSRATDYRQYF.

This chain joins TRBV13 and TRBJ2-7, with D possibly TRBD2 on 6 matching bases. This CDR3 has 12 amino acids. Germline V CDR1 and CDR2: PRHDT, FYEKMQ (reference sequence). V was clipped by 5 bases and J by 6 bases, with 11 bases between them. This CDR3 reads CASSILSGEQYF. CDR3 nucleotides: TGTGCCAGCAGCATCCTTAGCGGCGAGCAGTACTTC.

This clonotype was observed a few times. The chain combines TRBV6-2 or TRBV6-3 with TRBJ2-3, with TRBD1 matching 8 bases. Unmatched junction bases numbered 7, after V lost 2 bases and J lost 0 bases. The CDR3 consists of 17 residues. Per the germline V gene, CDR1 is MNHEY and CDR2 is SVGEGT. In DNA form, the CDR3 reads TGTGCCAGCAGTTACCGCGGCCGGGACAGGAGCACAGATACGCAGTATTTT. Its protein product is CASSYRGRDRSTDTQYF.

A few counts support this clonotype. CDR3 sequence (DNA): TGTGCCAGCAGCCCCCGGAAGCACTATGGCTACACCTTC. Its protein product is CASSPRKHYGYTF. The chain carries TRBV3-1 and TRBJ1-2; no definite D call. CDR1 is LGHDT, CDR2 YNNKEL, per germline (reference sequence). V lost 4 bases to trimming and J lost 3 bases, with 9 bases between them. This CDR3 contains 13 residues. The full variable domain, its missing parts supplied by reference TRBV3-1 and TRBJ1-2, is DTAVSQTPKYLVTQMGNDKSIKCEQNLGHDTMYWYKQDSKKFLKIMFSYNNKELIINETVPNRFSPKSPDKAHLNLHINSLELGDSAVYFCASSPRKHYGYTFGSGTRLTVV.

This rearrangement joins TRBV5-1 to TRBJ2-5; perhaps TRBD2 as D (7 bases). CDR3 length equals 14 residues. Trimming shortened V by 5 bases and J by 4 bases, and 15 bases separated the two germline ends. CDR1 is SGHRS, CDR2 YFSETQ, per germline. The CDR3 reads CASSTGGSGETQYF. The CDR3 DNA reads as TGCGCCAGCAGTACGGGGGGCTCGGGAGAGACCCAGTACTTC.

This clonotype was detected a few times. The rearrangement joins TRBV12-3 or TRBV12-4 to TRBJ1-2, with a tentative D call TRBD1 (5 bases). The ends were cut back, 5 bases at V and 2 bases at J, with 9 bases in the middle. The CDR3 covers 13 residues. In nucleotides, the CDR3 is TGTGCCAGCAGTCGGGACCAAAACTATGGCTACACCTTC. Protein product: CASSRDQNYGYTF.

This clonotype was found a few times. The chain links TRBV10-1 to TRBJ2-3, with 9 bases identical to TRBD2. V trimming: 0 bases; J trimming: 1 base; junction bases outside the gene matches: 2. This CDR3 has 16 residues. Germline V gene lookup returns CDR1 WNHNN and CDR2 SYGVQD (reference sequence). CDR3 sequence reads: CASSESIAGGTDTQYF. CDR3 bases: TGCGCCAGCAGTGAGTCCATAGCGGGGGGCACAGATACGCAGTATTTT.

This clonotype was seen ten or more times. The V and J genes are TRBV28 and TRBJ2-4, with TRBD1 matching over 9 bases. The junction had 4 bases not matched to a gene; V was cut back by 4 bases and J by 3 bases. The CDR3 is 15 residues long. Germline CDR1 reads MDHEN; CDR2 reads SYDVKM. The CDR3, as DNA: TGTGCCAGCAGTTCTGACAGGGGGTACAAAAACATTCAGTACTTC. It translates to CASSSDRGYKNIQYF. The full variable domain, with the rest looked up from reference TRBV28 and TRBJ2-4, is DVKVTQSSRYLVKRTGEKVFLECVQDMDHENMFWYRQDPGLGLRLIYFSYDVKMKEKGDIPEGYSVSREKKERFSLILESASTNQTSMYLCASSSDRGYKNIQYFGAGTRLSVL.

This chain joins TRBV3-1 and TRBJ2-2, with 12 nucleotides matching TRBD1. Germline lookup yields CDR1 LGHDT and CDR2 YNNKEL (reference sequence). V lost 3 bases to trimming and J lost 9 bases; unmatched junction nucleotides: 2. The CDR3 sequence is 14 residues long. This CDR3 is CASSQGTGGRELFF. The CDR3 DNA reads as TGTGCCAGCAGCCAGGGGACAGGGGGCAGGGAGCTGTTTTTT. The whole variable domain, filled in from reference TRBV3-1 and TRBJ2-2, reads DTAVSQTPKYLVTQMGNDKSIKCEQNLGHDTMYWYKQDSKKFLKIMFSYNNKELIINETVPNRFSPKSPDKAHLNLHINSLELGDSAVYFCASSQGTGGRELFFGEGSRLTVL.

This clonotype was detected only a few times. J is TRBJ1-2 and V is TRBV20-1; possibly TRBD1 for D (6 bases). CDR1 DFQATT and CDR2 SNEGSKA come from the germline V gene (reference sequence). There are 13 residues in the CDR3. The V and J ends lost 4 bases and 3 bases respectively, with 12 bases between them. The DNA for the CDR3 is TGCAGTGCTAAGTTGGGGGCAGACTATGGCTACACCTTC. It yields the protein CSAKLGADYGYTF.

This clonotype was seen a handful of times. This chain links TRBV28 with TRBJ2-1, with 10 bases that match TRBD1. Germline CDR1 and CDR2: MDHEN and SYDVKM. V was pared by 5 bases and J by 5 bases, with 9 bases of the junction left unmatched. There are 16 residues in the CDR3. The CDR3 DNA follows: TGTGCCAGCAGTCCCCGGTGGGGACAGGGGAACAATGAGCAGTTCTTC. Its translation is CASSPRWGQGNNEQFF.

In its sample, this clonotype was seen a few times. The V call is TRBV6-1, the J call TRBJ2-1, with a tentative D call TRBD2 (5 bases). Germline V gene lookup returns CDR1 MNHNS and CDR2 SASEGT. V was clipped by 8 bases and J by 0 bases, with 14 bases between them. CDR3 length equals 15 residues. As DNA, the CDR3 is TGTGCCAGCTCCTGGCGGGTGAGCTCCTACAATGAGCAGTTCTTC. Translating it yields CASSWRVSSYNEQFF.

The chain is built from TRBV5-1 and TRBJ2-7; D is unresolved. Trimming left V 1 base short and J 5 bases short, with 13 bases between. CDR1 SGHRS and CDR2 YFSETQ come from the germline V gene. This CDR3 has 14 amino acids. The CDR3, as DNA: TGCGCCAGCAGCTTGCGGGTGAGTGGGGACGAGCAGTACTTC. Translated: CASSLRVSGDEQYF.

The J gene is TRBJ2-7, the V gene TRBV7-2; D may be TRBD2 (6 bases). Per the germline V gene, CDR1 is SGHTA and CDR2 is FQGNSA. Trimming pared 1 base from V and 4 bases from J, leaving 17 bases between. The CDR3 extends over 16 amino acids. The CDR3 DNA is TGTGCCAGCAGCTTAGTCCTCCCGGGACTTACTTACGAGCAGTACTTC. Translating gives CASSLVLPGLTYEQYF.

The V gene is TRBV3-1, the J gene TRBJ1-5, with no clear D. Germline V CDR1 and CDR2: LGHDT, YNNKEL (reference sequence). V was pared by 0 bases and J by 3 bases, with 6 bases between. CDR3 length: 14 residues. The CDR3 reads CASSQDRYNQPQHF. Written as DNA, the CDR3 is TGTGCCAGCAGCCAAGACAGGTACAATCAGCCCCAGCATTTT.

Many counts were recorded for this clonotype. This chain connects TRBV3-1 to TRBJ2-4; tentatively, D is TRBD2 (6 bases). V dropped 1 base and J dropped 11 bases, with 12 bases sitting between them. Per the germline V gene, CDR1 is LGHDT and CDR2 is YNNKEL (reference sequence). The CDR3 totals 13 residues. The CDR3, as DNA: TGTGCCAGCAGCCAAGGGACTACCAACGTTCAGTACTTC. Translating gives CASSQGTTNVQYF.

Many counts were recorded for this clonotype. The chain employs TRBV24-1 and TRBJ2-1; the match to TRBD1 covers 11 bases. Looked up from germline, CDR1 is KGHDR and CDR2 is SFDVKD. The CDR3 loop spans 16 amino acids. The ends lost 3 bases at V and 3 bases at J; junction bases unmatched: 3. DNA of the CDR3: TGTGCCACCAGTGATAGGGACAGGGGGGTCTACAATGAGCAGTTCTTC. Protein sequence: CATSDRDRGVYNEQFF.